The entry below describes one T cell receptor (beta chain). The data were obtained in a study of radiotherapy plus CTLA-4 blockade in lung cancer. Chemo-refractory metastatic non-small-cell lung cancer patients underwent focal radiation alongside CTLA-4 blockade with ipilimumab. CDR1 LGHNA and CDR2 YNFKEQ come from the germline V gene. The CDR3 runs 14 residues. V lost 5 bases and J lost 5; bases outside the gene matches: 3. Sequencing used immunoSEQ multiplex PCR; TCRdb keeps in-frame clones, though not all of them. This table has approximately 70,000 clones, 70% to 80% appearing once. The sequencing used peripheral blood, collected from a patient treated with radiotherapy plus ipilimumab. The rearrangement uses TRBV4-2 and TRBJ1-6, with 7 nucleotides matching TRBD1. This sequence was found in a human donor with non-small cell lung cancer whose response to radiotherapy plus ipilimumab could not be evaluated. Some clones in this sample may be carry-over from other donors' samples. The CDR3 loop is CASSLGQNNSPLHF. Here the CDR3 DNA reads TGTGCCAGCAGCTTGGGACAGAATAATTCACCCCTCCACTTT.